This note documents a single TCR beta chain sequence. As yet, its antigen is unknown. The source of the sample is a study of T cell repertoires in cytomegalovirus infection. About the research overall: Both recently identified HLA-C-restricted and well-studied HLA-B-restricted CMV epitopes were used in the study. Study-level points and caveats: Carriage of CMV together with the relevant HLA was identifiable through cumulative public TCR beta family frequency. Dominating the ex vivo response were HLA-C-restricted CMV-specific TCR beta clonotypes.

The CDR3 contains 15 residues. Germline V gene sequence: CDR1 MNHEY, CDR2 SVGEGT. The V end was cut by 6 bases, the J end by 2 bases, with 14 bases between. Each CDR3 protein is one row after TCRdb ran MiXCR on the reads. This table holds some 500,000 distinct CDR3 sequences, roughly a third found once. Sequencing used cultured PBMCs, obtained from culture after CMV antigen stimulation. The rearrangement joins TRBV6-2 or TRBV6-3 to TRBJ2-1; tentatively, D is TRBD1 or TRBD2 (5 bases each). This TCR derives from a human donor in good health (CMV status not recorded). Some clones in this sample may be carry-over from other donors' samples. CDR3 sequence: CASSRTGAAYNEQFF. CDR3 DNA sequence: TGTGCCAGCAGCCGAACAGGAGCGGCCTACAATGAGCAGTTCTTC.